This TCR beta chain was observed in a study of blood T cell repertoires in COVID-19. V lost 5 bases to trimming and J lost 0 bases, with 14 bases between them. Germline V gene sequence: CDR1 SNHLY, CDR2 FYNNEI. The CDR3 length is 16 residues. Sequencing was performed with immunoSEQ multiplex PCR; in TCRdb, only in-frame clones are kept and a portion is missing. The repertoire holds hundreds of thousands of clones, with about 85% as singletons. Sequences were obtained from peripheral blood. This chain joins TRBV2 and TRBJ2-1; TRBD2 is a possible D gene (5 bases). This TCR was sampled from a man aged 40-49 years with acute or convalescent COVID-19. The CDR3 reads CASSTQEAFSYNEQFF. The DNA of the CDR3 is TGTGCCAGCAGTACCCAGGAGGCATTCTCCTACAATGAGCAGTTCTTC.